Reported below is one TCR beta chain. This sample is drawn from a study of spatial heterogeneity in lung cancer. Study context: Combinations of a unique TCR and a UMI were tallied in raw reads, and on average each appeared more than ten times.

TCR cDNA molecules were tagged individually, and each one carried a unique molecular identifier. TCRdb re-derived calls from the 5' RACE reads in MiXCR, one entry per CDR3 protein. The sample records approximately 44,000 distinct CDR3 sequences, roughly 13% being singletons. The time point: sample taken at primary tumor resection. 72 TRACERx patients with early, untreated non-small cell lung cancer donated samples. The CDR3 length is 15 residues. V shed 4 bases and J 3 bases; nucleotides not matched to a gene: 7. Germline V lookup: CDR1 SGHRS, CDR2 YFSETQ. The gene calls are TRBV5-1 and TRBJ1-2, with 9 bases lining up with TRBD1. This TCR was recovered from a male donor with early-stage non-small cell lung cancer. Sample: PBMCs, taken at surgery. The chain's CDR3 is CASSPLRTGDYGYTF. The CDR3 DNA sequence: TGCGCCAGCAGCCCCCTTAGGACAGGGGACTATGGCTACACCTTC.